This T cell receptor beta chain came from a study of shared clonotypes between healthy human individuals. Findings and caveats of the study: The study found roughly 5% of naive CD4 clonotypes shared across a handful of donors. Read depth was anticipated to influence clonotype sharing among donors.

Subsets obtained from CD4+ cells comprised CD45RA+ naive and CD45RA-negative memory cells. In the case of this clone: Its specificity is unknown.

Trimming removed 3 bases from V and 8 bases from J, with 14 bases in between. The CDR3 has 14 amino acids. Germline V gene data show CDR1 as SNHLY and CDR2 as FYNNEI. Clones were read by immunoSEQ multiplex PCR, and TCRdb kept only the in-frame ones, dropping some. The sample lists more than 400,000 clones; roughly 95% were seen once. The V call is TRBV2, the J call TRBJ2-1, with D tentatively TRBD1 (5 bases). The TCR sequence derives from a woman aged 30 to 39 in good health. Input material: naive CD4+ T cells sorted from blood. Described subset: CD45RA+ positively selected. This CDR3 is CASSETVSLHEQFF. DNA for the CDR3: TGTGCCAGCAGTGAGACAGTTTCCTTACATGAGCAGTTCTTC.